A selection of T cell receptor beta chains follows, all from one sample in a study of regulatory T cells in long-lasting Graves disease. TCRdb redid the calling of the multiplex PCR reads with MiXCR, one entry per CDR3 protein. Among hundreds of thousands of distinct CDR3 sequences, around 17% were seen once, and the ten largest hold about 10%. The sample also formed part of further work on T cells in Graves' hyperthyroidism and ophthalmopathy.

The specimen comprised peripheral blood mononuclear cells (PBMCs), sampled at new diagnosis, from a patient treated with antithyroid drugs. These receptors originate from a woman under 40 with Graves disease. CDR3s leave out the opening cysteine and the closing phenylalanine or tryptophan. Fields, in order: CDR3 length, V gene, J gene, CDR3 protein.

cdr3_length: 14; v_call: TRBV7-2; j_call: TRBJ1-2; cdr3_aa: ASSLIGLAPRDGYT
cdr3_length: 11; v_call: TRBV30; j_call: TRBJ2-4; cdr3_aa: AWSGPGREIQY
cdr3_length: 13; v_call: TRBV29-1; j_call: TRBJ2-3; cdr3_aa: SSLGQPAVTDTQY
cdr3_length: 13; v_call: TRBV5-1; j_call: TRBJ2-7; cdr3_aa: ASSLSNWGVYEQY
cdr3_length: 16; v_call: TRBV28; j_call: TRBJ2-3; cdr3_aa: ASSLPTTGTYNTDTQY
cdr3_length: 15; v_call: TRBV27; j_call: TRBJ1-6; cdr3_aa: ASSLSARQGGNSPLH
cdr3_length: 13; v_call: TRBV7-9; j_call: TRBJ1-6; cdr3_aa: ASSLSGRGSSPLH
cdr3_length: 11; v_call: TRBV15; j_call: TRBJ1-5; cdr3_aa: ATSRELRDRTI
cdr3_length: 13; v_call: TRBV18; j_call: TRBJ2-3; cdr3_aa: ASSPQLTSTDTQY
cdr3_length: 12; v_call: TRBV7-2; j_call: TRBJ2-2; cdr3_aa: ASSYKRSGGELF
cdr3_length: 12; v_call: TRBV12-3/TRBV12-4; j_call: TRBJ2-7; cdr3_aa: ASSSSGNSYEQY
cdr3_length: 12; v_call: TRBV18; j_call: TRBJ2-7; cdr3_aa: ASSPGRGTYEQY
cdr3_length: 15; v_call: TRBV6-1; j_call: TRBJ1-2; cdr3_aa: ASSSLSTGYANYGYT
cdr3_length: 11; v_call: TRBV12-5; j_call: TRBJ1-2; cdr3_aa: ASGSQGYYGYT
cdr3_length: 13; v_call: TRBV27; j_call: TRBJ2-7; cdr3_aa: ASSLSQGIGYEQY
cdr3_length: 15; v_call: TRBV3-1; j_call: TRBJ2-4; cdr3_aa: ASSQGLAGVAKNIQY
cdr3_length: 16; v_call: TRBV3-1; j_call: TRBJ2-1; cdr3_aa: ASSQPGSRDSLYNEQF
cdr3_length: 14; v_call: TRBV28; j_call: TRBJ1-6; cdr3_aa: AINRDRGLYNSPLH
cdr3_length: 12; v_call: TRBV11-2; j_call: TRBJ2-3; cdr3_aa: ASSSTVGPDTQY
cdr3_length: 13; v_call: TRBV28; j_call: TRBJ2-1; cdr3_aa: ASSLYISPYNEQF
cdr3_length: 11; v_call: TRBV5-1; j_call: TRBJ2-7; cdr3_aa: ASSLGSPNEQY
cdr3_length: 11; v_call: TRBV11-3; j_call: TRBJ2-3; cdr3_aa: ASSPHPADTQY
cdr3_length: 12; v_call: TRBV6-2/TRBV6-3; j_call: TRBJ2-1; cdr3_aa: ASSRGLAGTEQF
cdr3_length: 14; v_call: TRBV14; j_call: TRBJ2-6; cdr3_aa: ASSLRQFSGANVLT
cdr3_length: 13; v_call: TRBV7-6; j_call: TRBJ2-3; cdr3_aa: ASSIRVLSTDTQY
cdr3_length: 11; v_call: TRBV24-1; j_call: TRBJ1-2; cdr3_aa: ATSAATVHGYT
cdr3_length: 13; v_call: TRBV20-1; j_call: TRBJ2-1; cdr3_aa: SARAPGLADNEQF
cdr3_length: 13; v_call: TRBV9; j_call: TRBJ2-7; cdr3_aa: ASSQGGTSGYEQY
cdr3_length: 13; v_call: TRBV5-1; j_call: TRBJ2-1; cdr3_aa: ASSLVSGIYNEQF
cdr3_length: 12; v_call: TRBV5-6; j_call: TRBJ2-5; cdr3_aa: ASSLARGAETQY
cdr3_length: 10; v_call: TRBV20-1; j_call: TRBJ2-2; cdr3_aa: SASSDGGELF
cdr3_length: 12; v_call: TRBV6-2/TRBV6-3; j_call: TRBJ1-1; cdr3_aa: ASSYYRESSEAF
cdr3_length: 13; v_call: TRBV9; j_call: TRBJ1-1; cdr3_aa: ASHRAVTVNTEAF
cdr3_length: 14; v_call: TRBV7-3; j_call: TRBJ2-3; cdr3_aa: ASSPGAAGGKDTQY
cdr3_length: 11; v_call: TRBV11-2; j_call: TRBJ1-2; cdr3_aa: ASSLVRSYGYT
cdr3_length: 12; v_call: TRBV12-3/TRBV12-4; j_call: TRBJ1-4; cdr3_aa: ASSQGQPNEKLF
cdr3_length: 9; v_call: TRBV7-9; j_call: TRBJ2-1; cdr3_aa: ASSAFGTQF
cdr3_length: 12; v_call: TRBV5-6; j_call: TRBJ1-2; cdr3_aa: ASSLSRTAYGYT
cdr3_length: 13; v_call: TRBV7-9; j_call: TRBJ2-5; cdr3_aa: ASSLDGTGQETQY
cdr3_length: 15; v_call: TRBV27; j_call: TRBJ2-1; cdr3_aa: ASIRYPGLGSYNEQF
cdr3_length: 13; v_call: TRBV27; j_call: TRBJ2-1; cdr3_aa: ASSLGLGVGNEQF
cdr3_length: 10; v_call: TRBV27; j_call: .; cdr3_aa: ASYTVPETQY
cdr3_length: 13; v_call: TRBV27; j_call: TRBJ1-5; cdr3_aa: ASSPDRPGGQPQH
cdr3_length: 11; v_call: TRBV20-1; j_call: TRBJ2-7; cdr3_aa: SVQGAEPYEQY
cdr3_length: 12; v_call: TRBV7-9; j_call: TRBJ2-7; cdr3_aa: ASSTLAGEFEQY
cdr3_length: 16; v_call: TRBV11-2; j_call: TRBJ2-1; cdr3_aa: ASSLGIAGGPGYNEQF
cdr3_length: 16; v_call: TRBV11-2; j_call: TRBJ1-2; cdr3_aa: ASSSSAGGGVKNYGYT
cdr3_length: 14; v_call: TRBV3-1; j_call: TRBJ2-1; cdr3_aa: ASSQDLAGGYNEQF
cdr3_length: 11; v_call: TRBV6-9; j_call: TRBJ1-6; cdr3_aa: ASSYSLNSPLH
cdr3_length: 10; v_call: TRBV11-2; j_call: TRBJ1-2; cdr3_aa: ASSMPAYGYT
cdr3_length: 11; v_call: TRBV24-1; j_call: TRBJ2-1; cdr3_aa: ATSDSGHNEQF
cdr3_length: 15; v_call: TRBV4-3; j_call: TRBJ2-2; cdr3_aa: ASSQALDRSNTGELF
cdr3_length: 12; v_call: TRBV4-1; j_call: TRBJ1-5; cdr3_aa: ASSQAFLGQPQH
cdr3_length: 11; v_call: TRBV7-2; j_call: TRBJ2-7; cdr3_aa: ASSSRRLYEQY
cdr3_length: 15; v_call: TRBV2; j_call: TRBJ1-1; cdr3_aa: ASSDPILGDWDTEAF
cdr3_length: 14; v_call: TRBV7-9; j_call: TRBJ2-2; cdr3_aa: ASSPTGTANTGELF
cdr3_length: 10; v_call: TRBV19; j_call: TRBJ1-2; cdr3_aa: ASSNEDYGYT
cdr3_length: 11; v_call: TRBV14; j_call: TRBJ2-3; cdr3_aa: ASRPQGADTQY